Presented here are 30 T cell receptor beta chains from one specimen sequenced in a study of CDR3 diversity in severe acne. TCRdb analysed the PCR reads with MiXCR anew, one entry per CDR3 protein. This sample has approximately 97,000 distinct CDR3 sequences, with around 56% found just once. The sequencing input was blood. These receptors all stem from a male donor with acne.

The chain is built from TRBV7-9 and TRBJ1-3; unclear D gene. There are 14 residues in the CDR3. V lost 5 bases and J 0 bases, leaving 8 bases between the germline ends. Germline loops: CDR1 SEHNR, CDR2 FQNEAQ (reference sequence). The CDR3 is CASSHDVSGNTIYF. In nucleotides, the CDR3 is TGTGCCAGCAGCCACGACGTCTCTGGAAACACCATATATTTT.

The chain employs TRBV5-1 and TRBJ1-1; 7 nucleotides agree with TRBD1. CDR3 size: 18 residues. With V trimmed by 2 bases and J by 0 bases, 13 bases remained unmatched. Germline values: CDR1 SGHRS, CDR2 YFSETQ. The CDR3 bases are TGCGCCAGCAGCTTTAGGTTTTATCAAGGGGGCGTGAACACTGAAGCTTTCTTT. It specifies CASSFRFYQGGVNTEAFF.

Notes on this clonotype: Given a much more abundant clone one base away, this may be a read error. J is TRBJ1-5 and V is TRBV20-1, with 7 bases aligning to TRBD1. CDR1 is DFQATT and CDR2 is SNEGSKA in the germline V gene (reference sequence). The CDR3 is made up of 14 amino acids. Germline trimming cut 6 bases from V and 6 bases from J; bases unmatched to any gene: 11. The DNA for the CDR3 is TGCAGTGCCATCTCAGGGGGGGGAAGTCAGCCCCAGCATTTT. Amino acids: CSAISGGGSQPQHF.

The sample holds many counts of this clonotype. Sequence at one end of the junction differs from germline and may be a read error. The rearrangement links TRBV2 to TRBJ2-2, with 9 nucleotides matching TRBD2. The V gene's germline CDR1 is SNHLY and CDR2 FYNNEI. The CDR3 contains 14 residues. The CDR3 region is CASSEASGSGDLFF. Here the CDR3 DNA reads TGTGCCAGCAGTGAAGCTAGCGGGAGTGGGGATCTGTTTTTT.

In this sample, this clonotype turned up once. The gene calls are TRBV10-2 and TRBJ2-5; D may be TRBD1 (5 bases). The V gene lost 8 bases and the J gene lost 4 bases, with 17 bases spanning the gap. Germline CDR1 and CDR2: WSHSY and SAAADI. The CDR3 is made up of 14 amino acids. CDR3 coding DNA: TGCGCCAGCGGGGAAGGGGTCTTAGGAGAGACCCAGTACTTC. Encoded protein: CASGEGVLGETQYF.

The chain combines TRBV12-3 or TRBV12-4 with TRBJ1-2; 9 bases are shared with TRBD1. Trimming at V came to 8 bases and at J to 4 bases, leaving 5 bases not matched to a gene. The CDR3 has 13 residues. CDR3 sequence: CASEGQGAYGYTF. CDR3 DNA: TGTGCCAGCGAGGGACAGGGAGCCTATGGCTACACCTTC.

The V and J genes are TRBV29-1 and TRBJ2-7; a weak D match, TRBD1 (6 bases). V was pared by 4 bases and J by 0 bases, with 10 bases between. The CDR3 spans 13 residues. Germline V gives CDR1 SQVTM, CDR2 ANQGSEA. This CDR3 is CSVVGHNSYEQYF. The CDR3 bases are TGCAGCGTTGTGGGACACAACTCCTACGAGCAGTACTTC.

The CDR3 loop is CASSFLRGHTDTQYF. The CDR3 DNA sequence: TGTGCCAGCAGCTTCCTCAGGGGGCACACAGATACGCAGTATTTT. The chain uses TRBV7-8 and TRBJ2-3; TRBD1 aligns across 8 bases. Per germline, CDR1 SGHVS and CDR2 FQNEAQ. V dropped 3 bases and J dropped 2; count of bases not matched to a gene: 4. The CDR3 contains 15 residues.

A remark on this clonotype: Since no conserved phenylalanine or tryptophan closes the CDR3, a read error is the likely cause. The CDR3 protein is CATGGPNTEAFS. The CDR3 bases are TGTGCCACCGGGGGCCCGAACACTGAAGCTTTCTCT. The chain is built from TRBV24-1 and TRBJ1-1; possible D gene TRBD1, 6 bases. The CDR3 loop spans 12 amino acids. CDR1 and CDR2 (germline): KGHDR, SFDVKD. V gave up 9 bases and J gave up 1 base, with 8 bases separating them.

The chain has TRBV27 and TRBJ2-3; 8 bases match TRBD1. This CDR3 is 16 amino acids long. Trimming removed 2 bases from V and 4 bases from J; junction bases left unmatched: 8. Germline V lookup: CDR1 MNHEY, CDR2 SMNVEV (reference sequence). CDR3 sequence: CASSLGVTGASDTQYF. The CDR3 nucleotides read TGTGCCAGCAGTTTAGGGGTGACAGGGGCGTCAGATACGCAGTATTTT.

The chain carries TRBV7-3 and TRBJ1-6; TRBD1 aligns across 12 bases. This CDR3 is built from 15 residues. The V and J ends lost 6 bases and 14 bases, in that order; junction bases with no gene match: 11. Germline-derived CDR1 and CDR2 are SGHTA and FQGTGA. The CDR3 DNA is TGTGCCAGCAGTAAATCCGGGACAGGGGGCCTAACCCTCCACTTT. The encoded protein is CASSKSGTGGLTLHF.

This clonotype was recorded at least ten times. The chain combines TRBV5-8 with TRBJ2-1, with 8 bases matching TRBD2. Germline CDR1 is SGHTS and CDR2 is YDEGEE. CDR3 size: 15 residues. The ends lost 2 bases at V and 7 bases at J; junction bases unmatched: 8. The chain's CDR3 is CASSFAGTSHNEQFF. In DNA form, the CDR3 reads TGTGCCAGCAGCTTCGCCGGGACTAGTCATAATGAGCAGTTCTTC.

The sample holds many counts of this clonotype. This chain joins TRBV5-6 and TRBJ2-7; TRBD1 might be the D (6 bases). Per the germline V gene, CDR1 is SGHDT and CDR2 is YYEEEE. CDR3 size: 16 residues. With 2 bases removed from V and 2 bases from J, the gap between germline ends came to 17 bases. DNA of the CDR3: TGTGCCAGCAGCTTCTTCCACCGGGACATCGCCTACGAGCAGTACGTC. The encoded protein is CASSFFHRDIAYEQYV.

The rearrangement links TRBV4-1 to TRBJ2-2, with D unclear. The CDR3 runs 13 residues. Germline V gene sequence: CDR1 MGHRA, CDR2 YSYEKL. V was pared by 1 base and J by 5 bases, with 5 bases between. CDR3 coding DNA: TGCGCCAGCAGCCAAGGTTGGACCGGGGAGCTGTTTTTT. Translation gives CASSQGWTGELFF.

This clonotype ranks as medium-sized. CDR3 sequence (DNA): TGCAGCGTACCCGTTAACTATGGCTACACCTTC. It yields the protein CSVPVNYGYTF. The chain couples TRBV29-1 to TRBJ1-2; no clear D gene. Germline V gene sequence: CDR1 SQVTM, CDR2 ANQGSEA. Trimming left V 6 bases short and J 1 base short, with 6 bases between. The CDR3 has 11 amino acids.

The gene calls are TRBV28 and TRBJ2-5; 9 bases are a match to TRBD1. The CDR3 consists of 16 residues. Per the germline V gene, CDR1 is MDHEN and CDR2 is SYDVKM. V was clipped by 6 bases and J by 5 bases; unmatched bases: 13. The CDR3 loop reads CASSPTGGGKGETQYF. As DNA, the CDR3 is TGTGCCAGCAGCCCTACAGGGGGCGGAAAGGGGGAGACCCAGTACTTC. The variable domain in full, with the rest retrieved from reference TRBV28 and TRBJ2-5, is DVKVTQSSRYLVKRTGEKVFLECVQDMDHENMFWYRQDPGLGLRLIYFSYDVKMKEKGDIPEGYSVSREKKERFSLILESASTNQTSMYLCASSPTGGGKGETQYFGPGTRLLVL.

This clonotype was observed at least ten times. V gene TRBV25-1 combines with J gene TRBJ2-1, with TRBD1 matching 9 bases. V shed 7 bases and J 0 bases; nucleotides not matched to a gene: 4. CDR3 length: 15 amino acids. CDR1 is MGHDK, CDR2 SYGVNS, per germline. This CDR3 is CASKVTGGSYNEQFF. CDR3 DNA: TGTGCCAGCAAGGTGACAGGGGGCTCCTACAATGAGCAGTTCTTC.

This clonotype was counted a few times. The V call is TRBV24-1, the J call TRBJ1-1; D not resolved. Trimming removed 6 bases from V and 2 bases from J, with 9 bases in between. Germline CDR1 is KGHDR and CDR2 is SFDVKD. The length of the CDR3 is 13 residues. As DNA, the CDR3 is TGTGCCACCAGTCTAGGTGGTAACACTGAAGCTTTCTTT. It is translated as CATSLGGNTEAFF.

This clonotype was counted many times. The V gene is TRBV25-1, the J gene TRBJ1-1; 8 bases are a match to TRBD1. With 2 bases clipped from V and 6 bases from J, the junction kept 8 bases outside the gene matches. The V gene's germline CDR1 is MGHDK and CDR2 SYGVNS. The CDR3 is 15 residues long. The CDR3 nucleotides are TGTGCCAGCAGTGAAGTGGACAGGGAGGAGTCTGAAGCTTTCTTT. It codes for CASSEVDREESEAFF.

In this sample, this clonotype turned up a few times. This chain connects TRBV4-3 to TRBJ2-5; possibly TRBD1 for D (6 bases). Trimming stripped 0 bases from V and 3 bases from J, with 11 bases between. In germline, CDR1 is LGHNA, CDR2 YSLEER. This CDR3 is built from 15 residues. CDR3 sequence reads: CASSQEGAGKETQYF. CDR3 bases: TGCGCCAGCAGCCAAGAGGGGGCCGGGAAAGAGACCCAGTACTTC.

The chain uses TRBV20-1 and TRBJ2-1, with a possible D match to TRBD2 (6 bases). Per germline, CDR1 DFQATT and CDR2 SNEGSKA (reference sequence). The CDR3 covers 14 residues. The germline V and J ends were trimmed by 3 bases and 1 base, with 10 bases remaining between them. The CDR3 loop is CSARVRESYNEQFF. The CDR3 nucleotides are TGCAGTGCTAGGGTCCGGGAGTCCTACAATGAGCAGTTCTTC.

This clonotype was found many times. This rearrangement joins TRBV7-6 to TRBJ2-1, with 7 bases matching TRBD1. CDR1 and CDR2 from the germline V gene are SGHVS and FNYEAQ. The CDR3 loop spans 16 amino acids. V dropped 4 bases and J dropped 4; count of bases not matched to a gene: 10. In DNA form, the CDR3 reads TGTGCCAGCAGCTCCCGACAGGGACGTAATTACAATGAGCAGTTCTTC. Translating it yields CASSSRQGRNYNEQFF.

The chain links TRBV25-1 to TRBJ1-6; D is unresolved. Trimming shortened V by 6 bases and J by 8 bases, and 5 bases separated the two germline ends. The germline gives CDR1 MGHDK, CDR2 SYGVNS. The CDR3 covers 11 residues. The DNA for the CDR3 is TGTGCCAGCAGGGACCATTCACCCCTCCACTTT. Encoded protein: CASRDHSPLHF.

This clonotype is medium-sized (0.01 to 0.1%). The rearrangement joins TRBV2 to TRBJ1-2; D perhaps matches TRBD1 (5 bases). This CDR3 region has 13 residues. V dropped 3 bases and J dropped 4 bases, with 9 bases sitting between them. The germline V gene has CDR1 SNHLY and CDR2 FYNNEI. CDR3 region: CASSDSGVYGYTF. CDR3 nucleotides: TGTGCCAGCAGTGATTCGGGGGTCTATGGCTACACCTTC. Together with reference TRBV2 and TRBJ1-2, the CDR3 gives the full variable domain: EPEVTQTPSHQVTQMGQEVILRCVPISNHLYFYWYRQILGQKVEFLVSFYNNEISEKSEIFDDQFSVERPDGSNFTLKIRSTKLEDSAMYFCASSDSGVYGYTFGSGTRLTVV.

As regards this clonotype: A single base separates this from a much larger clone, so it may be a read error. The chain links TRBV12-3 or TRBV12-4 to TRBJ1-2, with a weak D call TRBD1 (6 bases). The CDR3 extends over 12 amino acids. V shed 7 bases and J shed 12 bases, with 18 bases lying between them. The CDR3 protein is CASKQGPGGHTF. For the CDR3, the DNA is TGTGCCAGCAAGCAGGGGCCGGGAGGCCACACCTTC.

This chain links TRBV25-1 with TRBJ1-6, with D uncertain. V lost 5 bases and J lost 9, with 14 bases in between. The CDR3 is made up of 14 amino acids. Germline CDR1 and CDR2: MGHDK and SYGVNS. CDR3 coding DNA: TGTGCCAGCAGTATGACCTCGTTCGGTTCACCCCTCCACTTT. Residues: CASSMTSFGSPLHF.

The CDR3 sequence: CATSRRDVNTEAFF. DNA of the CDR3: TGTGCCACCAGCAGGCGGGACGTGAACACTGAAGCTTTCTTT. The chain carries TRBV15 and TRBJ1-1; weak D call: TRBD1 (5 bases). Germline-derived CDR1 and CDR2 are LNHNV and YYDKDF (reference sequence). The CDR3 runs to 14 residues. Trimming pared 3 bases from V and 0 bases from J, leaving 8 bases between.

This clonotype came up many times. The rearrangement joins TRBV20-1 to TRBJ2-7; D uncertain. V was clipped by 3 bases and J by 3 bases, with 15 bases between them. The germline V gene has CDR1 DFQATT and CDR2 SNEGSKA (reference sequence). This CDR3 region has 14 residues. The DNA of the CDR3 is TGCAGTGCTAGGCCTGGCCATGCTGACTACGAGCAGTACGTC. This encodes CSARPGHADYEQYV.

Ten or more counts support this clonotype. A much larger clone is a single base away; this may be a read error. CDR3 sequence (DNA): TGTGCCAGCATGGGGAACACTGGAGCTTTCTTT. Translation gives CASMGNTGAFF. This chain joins TRBV6-5 and TRBJ1-1, with D uncertain. The V gene's germline CDR1 is MNHEY and CDR2 SVGAGI. The CDR3 is made up of 11 amino acids.

This chain uses TRBV20-1 with TRBJ2-1; perhaps TRBD2 as D (6 bases). The V gene lost 1 base and the J gene lost 4 bases, with 8 bases spanning the gap. The CDR3 extends over 13 amino acids. Germline V lookup: CDR1 DFQATT, CDR2 SNEGSKA (reference sequence). The CDR3, as DNA: TGCAGTGCTAGAGCTAGCGAGTACAATGAGCAGTTCTTC. Protein product: CSARASEYNEQFF.